This passage covers 10 T cell receptor beta chains from one sample sequenced in a study of cytomegalovirus exposure and HLA in healthy donors. The PCR employed 60 Vbeta primers together with 13 Jbeta primers. Using immunoSEQ multiplex PCR, the repertoire was profiled, and TCRdb retains in-frame clones only, with some absent. The data show some 92,000 clones, roughly 84% seen once. Specimen: PBMCs. Receptors were obtained from a young man in good health and CMV-seronegative.

This clone was detected only a few times. The DNA for the CDR3 is TGTGCCAGCAGCCCGGGTAGGGGTGAGCAGTACTTC. This gives the protein CASSPGRGEQYF. V usage is TRBV7-9 and J usage is TRBJ2-7; tentative D call: TRBD1 (5 bases). Germline-derived CDR1 and CDR2 are SEHNR and FQNEAQ (reference sequence). The CDR3 length is 12 residues. V lost 5 bases to trimming and J lost 7 bases, with 12 bases between them.

This clone has more than one count but fewer than ten. The J gene is TRBJ1-4, the V gene TRBV5-1; D is undetermined. In germline, CDR1 is SGHRS, CDR2 YFSETQ. V was clipped by 0 bases and J by 5 bases, with 5 bases between them. The length of the CDR3 is 13 residues. CDR3 sequence: CASSLDLNEKLFF. The CDR3, as DNA: TGCGCCAGCAGCTTGGACTTGAATGAAAAACTGTTTTTT.

CDR3 DNA: TGCGCCAGCAGCTTGGTCGGCAGGAATAGCAATCAGCCCCAGCATTTT. Translation gives CASSLVGRNSNQPQHF. The chain has TRBV5-1 and TRBJ1-5; D remains unclear. There are 16 residues in the CDR3. CDR1 SGHRS and CDR2 YFSETQ come from the germline V gene. V shed 0 bases and J shed 0 bases, with 10 bases lying between them. Full variable domain (missing parts from reference TRBV5-1 and TRBJ1-5): KAGVTQTPRYLIKTRGQQVTLSCSPISGHRSVSWYQQTPGQGLQFLFEYFSETQRNKGNFPGRFSGRQFSNSRSEMNVSTLELGDSALYLCASSLVGRNSNQPQHFGDGTRLSIL.

The V and J genes are TRBV4-1 and TRBJ2-5; 11 bases are shared with TRBD2. V was pared by 1 base and J by 4 bases, with 5 bases of the junction left unmatched. The CDR3 is 16 residues long. The germline V gene has CDR1 MGHRA and CDR2 YSYEKL. The CDR3 DNA follows: TGCGCCAGCAGCCAAGTAGGTCTAGCGGGGGGAGAGACCCAGTACTTC. It encodes CASSQVGLAGGETQYF.

This sequence joins TRBV9 and TRBJ2-3; TRBD1 might be the D (6 bases). Germline V CDR1 and CDR2: SGDLS, YYNGEE. The CDR3 consists of 18 residues. V was cut by 0 bases and J by 4 bases, with 21 bases left in between. The CDR3 protein is CASSVAVAGAMIPDTQYF. CDR3 bases: TGTGCCAGCAGCGTAGCTGTTGCAGGGGCAATGATCCCAGATACGCAGTATTTT.

The chain couples TRBV9 to TRBJ1-2; 12 nucleotides match TRBD1. Trimming took 3 bases from V and 4 from J; bases not matched to a gene: 13. The CDR3 runs 18 residues. CDR1 SGDLS and CDR2 YYNGEE come from the germline V gene. As DNA, the CDR3 is TGTGCCAGCAGCGCGGGTGGGGGACAGGGGGCGCGCGTCTATGGCTACACCTTC. As protein: CASSAGGGQGARVYGYTF.

This clone was found a few times. The J gene is TRBJ2-5, the V gene TRBV18, with TRBD1 identical over 7 bases. Per germline, CDR1 KGHSH and CDR2 LQKENI. The CDR3 spans 14 residues. The J segment lost 1 base and the V segment lost 5 bases, leaving 4 bases of the junction unmatched. CDR3 DNA sequence: TGTGCCAGCTCATGGGACAGCCCCCAAGAGACCCAGTACTTC. Translated, it gives CASSWDSPQETQYF.

This sequence joins TRBV5-1 and TRBJ1-4, with 9 bases fitting TRBD1. V gave up 7 bases and J gave up 2 bases; unmatched junction bases: 15. CDR1 is SGHRS and CDR2 is YFSETQ in the germline V gene. The CDR3 runs 18 residues. This CDR3 reads CASGPRPGQGPTNEKLFF. The CDR3 nucleotides read TGCGCCAGCGGCCCAAGGCCGGGACAGGGACCCACTAATGAAAAACTGTTTTTT.

The gene calls are TRBV5-4 and TRBJ2-7; TRBD2 might be the D (5 bases). The CDR3 totals 14 residues. V lost 0 bases, J lost 2 bases, and 9 bases lay in between. CDR1 SGHNT and CDR2 YYREEE come from the germline V gene (reference sequence). As DNA, the CDR3 is TGTGCCAGCAGCTTGGGGACTGACCCCTACGAGCAGTACTTC. It specifies CASSLGTDPYEQYF.

J is TRBJ2-3 and V is TRBV29-1; D is possibly TRBD1 (7 bases). The CDR3 is 14 residues long. V was pared by 7 bases and J by 3 bases, with 17 bases between. CDR1 and CDR2 (germline): SQVTM, ANQGSEA. CDR3 loop: CSAPQGGPTDTQYF. The CDR3 nucleotides are TGCAGCGCCCCGCAGGGGGGTCCAACAGATACGCAGTATTTT.